Each of the 7 T cell receptor beta chains below was sequenced from the same sample in a study of response to subunit inactivated influenza vaccine. Each CDR3 protein gets one entry after TCRdb re-called the RT-PCR reads with MiXCR. This sample has about 700,000 distinct CDR3 sequences, with approximately 13% found just once. This specimen was PBMCs from blood, taken around two weeks before vaccination. These TCRs come from a man aged 50-60 years who received an inactivated influenza vaccine.

CDR3 nucleotides: TGTGCCAGCAGTTTACGACTAGCGGGGGGGCCGAGGTCCTACAATGAGCAGTTCTTC. Amino acids: CASSLRLAGGPRSYNEQFF. The V gene is TRBV27, the J gene TRBJ2-1; 14 nucleotides agree with TRBD2. This CDR3 has 19 amino acids. Trimming cost V 2 bases and J 1 base; bases outside gene matches: 7. The germline V gene encodes CDR1 MNHEY and CDR2 SMNVEV (reference sequence).

This clonotype was counted many times. This chain links TRBV20-1 with TRBJ1-2; maybe TRBD1 (6 bases). The germline V and J ends were trimmed by 0 bases and 9 bases, with 17 bases remaining between them. CDR1 DFQATT and CDR2 SNEGSKA come from the germline V gene (reference sequence). This CDR3 has 14 amino acids. Here the CDR3 reads CSARDVRGSESYTF. Here the CDR3 DNA reads TGCAGTGCTAGAGATGTGAGGGGGTCAGAGAGCTACACCTTC.

There are a few counts of this clonotype. The chain joins TRBV6-2 or TRBV6-3 to TRBJ1-3; maybe TRBD1 (6 bases). Trimming removed 6 bases at V and 4 bases at J, with 13 bases between. This CDR3 is 14 amino acids long. Germline CDR1 and CDR2: MNHEY and SVGEGT. The DNA for the CDR3 is TGTGCCAGCAGCCGCGGGACACACGGAAACACCATATATTTT. This sequence encodes CASSRGTHGNTIYF.

Many counts were recorded for this clonotype. The chain employs TRBV7-2 and TRBJ1-5; D unresolved. This CDR3 comprises 14 residues. Trimming left V 1 base short and J 4 bases short, with 8 bases between. Per germline, CDR1 SGHTA and CDR2 FQGNSA. The CDR3 loop is CASSLDTGNQPQHF. CDR3 DNA: TGTGCCAGCAGCTTAGATACGGGGAATCAGCCCCAGCATTTT. Full variable domain (missing parts from reference TRBV7-2 and TRBJ1-5): GAGVSQSPSNKVTEKGKDVELRCDPISGHTALYWYRQSLGQGLEFLIYFQGNSAPDKSGLPSDRFSAERTGGSVSTLTIQRTQQEDSAVYLCASSLDTGNQPQHFGDGTRLSIL.

V and J are TRBV7-9 and TRBJ2-1, with TRBD2 matching over 12 bases. This CDR3 has 16 residues. With 5 bases clipped from V and 5 bases from J, the junction kept 7 bases outside the gene matches. CDR1 is SEHNR, CDR2 FQNEAQ, per germline (reference sequence). The CDR3 DNA sequence: TGTGCCAGCAGCACCCGGACTAGCGGGAAACACAATGAGCAGTTCTTC. Protein sequence: CASSTRTSGKHNEQFF.

The chain has TRBV27 and TRBJ1-2, with 9 bases identical to TRBD1. CDR1 is MNHEY and CDR2 is SMNVEV in the germline V gene (reference sequence). The CDR3 loop spans 16 amino acids. J gave up 4 bases and V 3 bases, and 9 bases lay outside the gene matches. The CDR3 DNA reads as TGTGCCAGCAGTTTGAGTTGGACAGGGGACGGCTATGGCTACACCTTC. Translation: CASSLSWTGDGYGYTF.

This clonotype was found a few times. The CDR3 bases are TGCAGTGCTAGAGATCCGGCCCGGGAGACCCAGTACTTC. Translated: CSARDPARETQYF. The chain is built from TRBV20-1 and TRBJ2-5; D is unresolved. This CDR3 spans 13 amino acids. V was trimmed by 0 bases and J by 5 bases, leaving 10 bases between them. Germline V gene sequence: CDR1 DFQATT, CDR2 SNEGSKA (reference sequence).